The 4 T cell receptor beta chains in this list originate from one sample, sequenced in a study of blood T cell repertoires in COVID-19. The method was immunoSEQ multiplex PCR; TCRdb's version includes in-frame clones alone and lacks a portion of them. The table records about 150,000 clones, about 90% of them present only once. Sequencing was done on a sample of peripheral blood. Every receptor here comes from a man aged 45-60 years with acute or convalescent COVID-19.

The gene calls are TRBV5-1 and TRBJ1-6; 7 bases align to TRBD1. This CDR3 has 15 residues. CDR1 and CDR2 from the germline V gene are SGHRS and YFSETQ. V lost 7 bases and J lost 3; bases outside the gene matches: 7. CDR3 sequence reads: CASAPRDSYNSPLHF. For the CDR3, the DNA is TGCGCCAGCGCTCCCCGGGACAGCTATAATTCACCCCTCCACTTT.

J is TRBJ2-1 and V is TRBV9, with D possibly being TRBD2 (6 bases). Per germline, CDR1 SGDLS and CDR2 YYNGEE. V shed 2 bases and J shed 0 bases, with 9 bases lying between them. There are 15 residues in the CDR3. CDR3 region: CASSVRGNSYNEQFF. CDR3 in DNA: TGTGCCAGCAGCGTTCGGGGGAACTCCTACAATGAGCAGTTCTTC.

This rearrangement joins TRBV3-1 (or the pseudogene TRBV3-2) to TRBJ2-7, with TRBD1 matching 7 bases. V shed 3 bases, J shed 1 base, and the junction held 0 bases outside the gene matches. The CDR3 covers 13 residues. CDR1 LGHDT and CDR2 YNNKEL come from the germline V gene (reference sequence). CDR3 sequence: CASSQGQSYEQYV. In DNA form, the CDR3 reads TGTGCCAGCAGCCAGGGACAGTCCTACGAGCAGTACGTC.

The genes are TRBV6-8 and TRBJ2-3; D uncertain. Germline V gene data show CDR1 as MNHGY and CDR2 as SAAAGT. The CDR3 contains 12 residues. The ends were cut back, 7 bases at V and 2 bases at J, with 7 bases in the middle. CDR3 bases: TGTGCCAGCATTACAGTCACAGATACGCAGTATTTT. This translates into CASITVTDTQYF.